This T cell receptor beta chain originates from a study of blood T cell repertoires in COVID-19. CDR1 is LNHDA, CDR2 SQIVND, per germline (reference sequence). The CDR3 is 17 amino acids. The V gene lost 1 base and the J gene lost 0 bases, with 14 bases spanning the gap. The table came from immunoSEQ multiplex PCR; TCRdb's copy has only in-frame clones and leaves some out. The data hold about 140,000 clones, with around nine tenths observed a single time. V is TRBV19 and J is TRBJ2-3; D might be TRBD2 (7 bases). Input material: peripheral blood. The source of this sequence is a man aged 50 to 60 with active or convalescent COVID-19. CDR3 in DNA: TGTGCCAGTAGTATAGGAGGGGGGGCGCGGAGCACAGATACGCAGTATTTT. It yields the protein CASSIGGGARSTDTQYF. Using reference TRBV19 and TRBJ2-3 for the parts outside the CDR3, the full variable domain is DGGITQSPKYLFRKEGQNVTLSCEQNLNHDAMYWYRQDPGQGLRLIYYSQIVNDFQKGDIAEGYSVSREKKESFPLTVTSAQKNPTAFYLCASSIGGGARSTDTQYFGPGTRLTVL.